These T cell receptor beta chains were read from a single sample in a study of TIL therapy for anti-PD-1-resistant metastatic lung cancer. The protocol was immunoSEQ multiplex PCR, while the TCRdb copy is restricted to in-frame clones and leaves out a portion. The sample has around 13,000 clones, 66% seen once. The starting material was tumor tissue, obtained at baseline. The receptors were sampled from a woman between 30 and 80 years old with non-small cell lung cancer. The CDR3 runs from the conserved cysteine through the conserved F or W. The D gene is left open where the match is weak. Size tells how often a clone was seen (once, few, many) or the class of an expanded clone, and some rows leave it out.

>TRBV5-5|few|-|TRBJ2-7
TGTGCCAGCAGCTTGGTCGGAGGCGACTCCTACGAGCAGTACTTC
CASSLVGGDSYEQYF
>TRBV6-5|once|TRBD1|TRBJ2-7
TGTGCCAGCAGTTACCTTGACAGGGTCCACTACGAGCAGTACTTC
CASSYLDRVHYEQYF
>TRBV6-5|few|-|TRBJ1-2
TGTGCCAGCTACGGGACTCGCTCCTATGGCTACACCTTC
CASYGTRSYGYTF
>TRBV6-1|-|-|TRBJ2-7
TGTGCCAGCAGTGAAAAATCGCAGGGCGTAGACGAGCAGTACTTC
CASSEKSQGVDEQYF
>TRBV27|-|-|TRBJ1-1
TGTGCCAGCAGTTTATGGGGTAACACTGAAGCTTTCTTT
CASSLWGNTEAFF
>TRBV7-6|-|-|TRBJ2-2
TGTGCCAGCAGCGTTAGTCCGGACAGAAACACCGGGGAGCTGTTTTTT
CASSVSPDRNTGELFF
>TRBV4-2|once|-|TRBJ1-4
TGTGCCAGCAGCCAAGAAATGGGGAAGGGCTCTAATGAAAAACTGTTTTTT
CASSQEMGKGSNEKLFF
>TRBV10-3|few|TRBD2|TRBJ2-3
TGTGCCATCGCCGCTAGCGGCAGCACAGATACGCAGTATTTT
CAIAASGSTDTQYF
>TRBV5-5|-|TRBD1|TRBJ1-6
TGTGCCAGCAGCTTGGGGGGACAGAGGCCCTATAATTCACCCCTCCACTTT
CASSLGGQRPYNSPLHF
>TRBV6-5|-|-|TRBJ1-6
TGTGCCAGCAGTGGGGACAACTATAATTCACCCCTCCACTTT
CASSGDNYNSPLHF
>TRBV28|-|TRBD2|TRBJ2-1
TGTGCCAGCAGGACTAGCGGGGGGAGCGAGCAGTTCTTC
CASRTSGGSEQFF
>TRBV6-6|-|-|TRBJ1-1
TGTGCCAGCAGTTACAGGGATAACACTGAAGCTTTCTTT
CASSYRDNTEAFF
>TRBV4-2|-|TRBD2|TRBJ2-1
TGTGCCAGCAGCCAAGATAAAGGACTAGCGGGGGCCAGGGAGCAGTTCTTC
CASSQDKGLAGAREQFF